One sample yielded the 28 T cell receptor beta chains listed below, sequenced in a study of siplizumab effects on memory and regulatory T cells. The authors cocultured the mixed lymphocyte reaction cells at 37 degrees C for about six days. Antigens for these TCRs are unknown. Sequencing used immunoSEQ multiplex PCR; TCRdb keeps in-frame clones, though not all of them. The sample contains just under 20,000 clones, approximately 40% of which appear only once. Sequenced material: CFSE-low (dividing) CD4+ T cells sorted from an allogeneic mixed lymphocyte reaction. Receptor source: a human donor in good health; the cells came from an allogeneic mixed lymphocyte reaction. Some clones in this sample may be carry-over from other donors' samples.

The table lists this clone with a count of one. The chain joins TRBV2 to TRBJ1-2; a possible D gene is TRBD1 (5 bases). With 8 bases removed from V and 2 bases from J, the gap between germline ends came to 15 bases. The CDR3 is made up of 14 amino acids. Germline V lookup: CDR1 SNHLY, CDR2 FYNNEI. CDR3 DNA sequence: TGTGCCAGCGGGGGGGAGACCTTAAACTATGGCTACACCTTC. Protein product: CASGGETLNYGYTF.

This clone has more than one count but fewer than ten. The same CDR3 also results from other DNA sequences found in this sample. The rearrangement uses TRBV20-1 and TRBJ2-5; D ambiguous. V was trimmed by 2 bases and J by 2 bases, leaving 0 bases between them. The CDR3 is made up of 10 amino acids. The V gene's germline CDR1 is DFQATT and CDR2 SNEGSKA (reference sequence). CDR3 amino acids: CSARQETQYF. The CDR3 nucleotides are TGCAGTGCTAGACAAGAGACCCAGTACTTC.

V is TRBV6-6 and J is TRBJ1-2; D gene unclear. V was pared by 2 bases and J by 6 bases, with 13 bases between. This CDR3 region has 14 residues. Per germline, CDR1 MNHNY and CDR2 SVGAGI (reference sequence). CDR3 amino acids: CASSYPRFADGYTF. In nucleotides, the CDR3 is TGTGCCAGCAGTTACCCGAGGTTTGCGGATGGCTACACCTTC.

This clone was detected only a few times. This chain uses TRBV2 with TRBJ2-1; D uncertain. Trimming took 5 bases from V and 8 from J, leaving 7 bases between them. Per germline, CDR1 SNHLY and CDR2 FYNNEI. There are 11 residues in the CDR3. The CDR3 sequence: CASSSSYEQFF. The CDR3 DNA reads TGTGCCAGCAGTTCCTCGTATGAGCAGTTCTTC.

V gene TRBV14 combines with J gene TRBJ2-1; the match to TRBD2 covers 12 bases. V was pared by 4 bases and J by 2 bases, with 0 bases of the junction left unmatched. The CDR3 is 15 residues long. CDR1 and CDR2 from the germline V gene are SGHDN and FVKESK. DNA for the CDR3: TGTGCCAGCAGCCGACTAGCGGGAGCCTACAATGAGCAGTTCTTC. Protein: CASSRLAGAYNEQFF.

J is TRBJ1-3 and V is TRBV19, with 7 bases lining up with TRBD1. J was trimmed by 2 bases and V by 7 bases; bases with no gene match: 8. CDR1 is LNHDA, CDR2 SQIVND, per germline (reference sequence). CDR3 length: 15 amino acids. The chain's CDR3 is CASTTGTAAGNTIYF. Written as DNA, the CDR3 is TGTGCCAGTACCACCGGGACAGCTGCTGGAAACACCATATATTTT.

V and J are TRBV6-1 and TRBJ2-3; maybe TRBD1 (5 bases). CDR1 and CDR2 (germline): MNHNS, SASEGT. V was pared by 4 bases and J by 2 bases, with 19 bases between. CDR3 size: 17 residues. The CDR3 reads CASSGGDRQFYTDTQYF. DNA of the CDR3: TGTGCCAGCAGTGGAGGAGACAGACAGTTTTACACAGATACGCAGTATTTT.

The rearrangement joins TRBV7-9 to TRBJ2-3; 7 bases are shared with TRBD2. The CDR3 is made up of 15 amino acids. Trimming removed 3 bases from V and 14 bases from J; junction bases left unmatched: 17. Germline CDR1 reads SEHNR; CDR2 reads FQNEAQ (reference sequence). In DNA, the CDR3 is TGTGCCAGCAGCTTCTCTCTTAGACTAGCTGGCAATCTGTATTTT. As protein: CASSFSLRLAGNLYF.

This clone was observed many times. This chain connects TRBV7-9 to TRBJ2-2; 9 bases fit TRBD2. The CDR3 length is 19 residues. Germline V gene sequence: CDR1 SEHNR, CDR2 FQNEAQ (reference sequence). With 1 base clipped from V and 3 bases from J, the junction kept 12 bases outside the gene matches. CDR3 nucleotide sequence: TGTGCCAGCAGCTTAGACCCCCCATCGGCGGGGGGGGACACCGGGGAGCTGTTTTTT. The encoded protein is CASSLDPPSAGGDTGELFF.

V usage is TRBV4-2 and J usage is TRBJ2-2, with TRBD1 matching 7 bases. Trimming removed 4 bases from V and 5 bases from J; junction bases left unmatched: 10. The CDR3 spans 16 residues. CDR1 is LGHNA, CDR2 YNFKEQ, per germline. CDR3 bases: TGTGCCAGCAGCCCCACCGGGACAGAAAGGACCGGGGAGCTGTTTTTT. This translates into CASSPTGTERTGELFF.

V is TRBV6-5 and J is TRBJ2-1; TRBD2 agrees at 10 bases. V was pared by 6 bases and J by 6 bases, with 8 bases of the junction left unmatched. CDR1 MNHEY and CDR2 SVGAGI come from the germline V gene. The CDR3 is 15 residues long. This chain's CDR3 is CASRLSGGPFNEQFF. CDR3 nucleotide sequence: TGTGCCAGCAGGCTTAGCGGGGGGCCGTTCAATGAGCAGTTCTTC.

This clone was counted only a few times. CDR3 region: CASSLAGAYEAFF. Written as DNA, the CDR3 is TGTGCCAGCAGCTTGGCTGGGGCCTATGAAGCTTTCTTT. The chain employs TRBV5-4 and TRBJ1-1, with D possibly being TRBD1 (5 bases). The CDR3 loop spans 13 amino acids. Germline CDR1 and CDR2: SGHNT and YYREEE (reference sequence). V was clipped by 0 bases and J by 7 bases, with 10 bases between them. Variable domain in full (rest from reference TRBV5-4 and TRBJ1-1): ETGVTQSPTHLIKTRGQQVTLRCSSQSGHNTVSWYQQALGQGPQFIFQYYREEENGRGNFPPRFSGLQFPNYSSELNVNALELDDSALYLCASSLAGAYEAFFGQGTRLTVV.

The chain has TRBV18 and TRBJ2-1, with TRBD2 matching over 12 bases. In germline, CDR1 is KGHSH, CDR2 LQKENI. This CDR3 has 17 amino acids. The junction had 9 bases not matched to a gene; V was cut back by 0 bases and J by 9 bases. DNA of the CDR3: TGTGCCAGCTCACCACCGAGACTAGCGGGAGTGATTGCTGAGCAGTTCTTC. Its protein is CASSPPRLAGVIAEQFF.

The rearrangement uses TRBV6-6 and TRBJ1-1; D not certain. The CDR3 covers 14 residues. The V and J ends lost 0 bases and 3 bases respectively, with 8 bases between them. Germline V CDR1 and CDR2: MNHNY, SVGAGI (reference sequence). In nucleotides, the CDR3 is TGTGCCAGCAGTTACTCGAAAGGTTACACTGAAGCTTTCTTT. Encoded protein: CASSYSKGYTEAFF.

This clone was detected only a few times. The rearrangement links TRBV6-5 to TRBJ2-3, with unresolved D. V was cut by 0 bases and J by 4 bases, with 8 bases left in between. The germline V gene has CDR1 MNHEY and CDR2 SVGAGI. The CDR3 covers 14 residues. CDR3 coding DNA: TGTGCCAGCAGTTACTCCTCCTTATCAGATACGCAGTATTTT. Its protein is CASSYSSLSDTQYF.

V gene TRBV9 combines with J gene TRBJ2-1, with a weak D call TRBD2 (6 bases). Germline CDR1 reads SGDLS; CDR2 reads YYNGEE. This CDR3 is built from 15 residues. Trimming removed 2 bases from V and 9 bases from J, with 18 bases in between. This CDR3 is CASSVRSGPEGEQFF. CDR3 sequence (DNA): TGTGCCAGCAGCGTGAGAAGCGGGCCGGAAGGTGAGCAGTTCTTC.

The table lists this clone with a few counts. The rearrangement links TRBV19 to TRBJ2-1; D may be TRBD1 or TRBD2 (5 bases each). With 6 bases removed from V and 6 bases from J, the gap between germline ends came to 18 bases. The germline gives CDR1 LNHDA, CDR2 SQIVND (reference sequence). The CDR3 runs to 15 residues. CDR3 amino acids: CASSLFRDGFNEQFF. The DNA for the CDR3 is TGTGCCAGTAGCCTCTTCCGGGACGGATTCAATGAGCAGTTCTTC.

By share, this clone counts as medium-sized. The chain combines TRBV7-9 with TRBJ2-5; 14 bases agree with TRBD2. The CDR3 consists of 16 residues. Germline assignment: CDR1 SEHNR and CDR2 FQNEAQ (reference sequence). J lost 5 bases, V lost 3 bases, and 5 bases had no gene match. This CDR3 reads CASSFGTSGSRETQYF. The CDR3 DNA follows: TGTGCCAGCAGCTTCGGGACTAGCGGGAGCCGGGAGACCCAGTACTTC.

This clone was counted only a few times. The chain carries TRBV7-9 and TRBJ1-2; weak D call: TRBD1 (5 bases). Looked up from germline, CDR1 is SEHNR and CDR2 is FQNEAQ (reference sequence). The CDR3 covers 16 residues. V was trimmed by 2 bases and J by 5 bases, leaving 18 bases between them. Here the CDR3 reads CASSLRFASGTYGYTF. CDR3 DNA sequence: TGTGCCAGCAGCTTACGGTTTGCCTCTGGGACTTATGGCTACACCTTC.

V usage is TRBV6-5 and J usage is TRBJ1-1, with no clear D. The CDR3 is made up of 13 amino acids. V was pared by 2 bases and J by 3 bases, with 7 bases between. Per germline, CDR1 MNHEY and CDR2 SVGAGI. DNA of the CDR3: TGTGCCAGCAGTTACATGCCGGACACTGAAGCTTTCTTT. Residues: CASSYMPDTEAFF.

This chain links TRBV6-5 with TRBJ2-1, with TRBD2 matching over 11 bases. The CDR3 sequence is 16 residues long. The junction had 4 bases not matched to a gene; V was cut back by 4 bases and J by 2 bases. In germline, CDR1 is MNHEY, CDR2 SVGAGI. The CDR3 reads CASSSQLAGAYNEQFF. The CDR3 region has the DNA TGTGCCAGCAGTTCCCAACTAGCGGGGGCCTACAATGAGCAGTTCTTC.

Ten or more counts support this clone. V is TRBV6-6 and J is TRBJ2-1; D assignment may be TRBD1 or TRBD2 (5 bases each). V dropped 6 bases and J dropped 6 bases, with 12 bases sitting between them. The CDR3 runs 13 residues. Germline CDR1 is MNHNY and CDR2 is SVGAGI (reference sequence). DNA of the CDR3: TGTGCCAGCAGGGGACCAGTACTCAATGAGCAGTTCTTC. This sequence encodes CASRGPVLNEQFF.

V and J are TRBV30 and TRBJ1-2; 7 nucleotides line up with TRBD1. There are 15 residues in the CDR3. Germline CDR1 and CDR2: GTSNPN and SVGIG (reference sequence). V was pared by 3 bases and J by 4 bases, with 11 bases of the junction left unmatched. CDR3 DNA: TGTGCCTGGAGCCTGGACAGGAAGAGGCCCTATGGCTACACCTTC. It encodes CAWSLDRKRPYGYTF.

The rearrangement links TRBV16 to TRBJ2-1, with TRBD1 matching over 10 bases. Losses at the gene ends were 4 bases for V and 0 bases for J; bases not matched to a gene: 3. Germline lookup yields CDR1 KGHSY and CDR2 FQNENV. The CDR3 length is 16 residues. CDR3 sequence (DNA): TGTGCCAGCAGCCGACAGGGGGCGATCTCCTACAATGAGCAGTTCTTC. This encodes CASSRQGAISYNEQFF.

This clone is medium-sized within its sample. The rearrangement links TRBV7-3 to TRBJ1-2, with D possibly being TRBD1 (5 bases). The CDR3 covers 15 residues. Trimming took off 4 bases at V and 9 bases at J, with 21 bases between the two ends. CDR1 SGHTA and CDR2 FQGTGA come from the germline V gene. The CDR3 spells CASSSPGTPIGSYTF. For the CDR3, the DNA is TGTGCCAGCAGCTCACCCGGGACCCCGATTGGGAGCTACACCTTC.

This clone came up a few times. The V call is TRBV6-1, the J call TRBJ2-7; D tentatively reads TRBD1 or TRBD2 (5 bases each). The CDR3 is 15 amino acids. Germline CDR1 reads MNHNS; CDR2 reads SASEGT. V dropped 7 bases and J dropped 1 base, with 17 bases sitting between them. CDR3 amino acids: CASIPGPLPSYEQYF. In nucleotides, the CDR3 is TGTGCCAGCATTCCGGGACCTCTCCCATCCTACGAGCAGTACTTC.

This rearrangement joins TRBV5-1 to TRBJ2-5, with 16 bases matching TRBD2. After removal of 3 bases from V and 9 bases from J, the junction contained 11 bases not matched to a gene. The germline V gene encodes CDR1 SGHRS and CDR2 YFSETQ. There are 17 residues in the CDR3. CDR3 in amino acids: CASSSGTSGRAIGAQYF. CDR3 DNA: TGCGCCAGCAGCTCCGGGACTAGCGGGAGGGCCATTGGGGCCCAGTACTTC.

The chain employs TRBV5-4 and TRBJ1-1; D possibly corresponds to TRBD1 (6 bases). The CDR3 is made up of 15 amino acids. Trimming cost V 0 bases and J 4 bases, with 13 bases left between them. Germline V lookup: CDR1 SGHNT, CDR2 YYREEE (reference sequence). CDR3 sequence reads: CASSLVGTPVTEAFF. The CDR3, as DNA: TGTGCCAGCAGCTTGGTCGGGACACCGGTCACTGAAGCTTTCTTT.